Shown below are 23 T cell receptor beta chains from a single sample sequenced in a study of T cells in Graves' hyperthyroidism and ophthalmopathy. Amplified regions were TCR beta CDR3 sequences from RNA transcripts. The study used the HTBI primer set for a first-round RT-PCR of the TCR CDR3. TCRdb independently ran MiXCR on the multiplex PCR reads; one entry per CDR3 protein. The sample holds over 700,000 distinct CDR3 sequences, around 20% seen once. Sequenced material: blood. The receptors derive from a woman aged 50 to 60 with Graves' hyperthyroidism that later progressed to Graves' ophthalmopathy.

There are a few counts of this clonotype. The gene calls are TRBV20-1 and TRBJ2-5, with TRBD1 identical over 10 bases. Germline lookup yields CDR1 DFQATT and CDR2 SNEGSKA (reference sequence). CDR3 length: 14 residues. V was pared by 5 bases and J by 5 bases, with 8 bases of the junction left unmatched. CDR3 coding DNA: TGCAGTGCTCACCTACCGGGACAGGGGGAGACCCAGTACTTC. It specifies CSAHLPGQGETQYF.

This chain uses TRBV12-5 with TRBJ1-5; TRBD1 matches 8 bases. Trimming took 4 bases from V and 5 from J; bases not matched to a gene: 1. In germline, CDR1 is LGHNT, CDR2 FRNRAP. This CDR3 is 13 amino acids long. The CDR3 protein is CASGWTGHQPQHF. CDR3 nucleotide sequence: TGTGCTAGTGGTTGGACAGGGCATCAGCCCCAGCATTTT.

This sequence joins TRBV20-1 and TRBJ2-2; D is tentatively TRBD1 or TRBD2 (5 bases each). Trimming took off 6 bases at V and 3 bases at J, with 11 bases between the two ends. CDR1 and CDR2 (germline): DFQATT, SNEGSKA (reference sequence). This CDR3 has 13 amino acids. DNA for the CDR3: TGCAGTGCGAGGGGAATAGACACCGGGGAGCTGTTTTTT. Translation: CSARGIDTGELFF.

This clonotype was seen a handful of times. This chain connects TRBV4-2 to TRBJ2-7; D call uncertain. Germline V gives CDR1 LGHNA, CDR2 YNFKEQ. This CDR3 comprises 14 residues. V dropped 1 base and J dropped 2 bases, with 9 bases sitting between them. The chain's CDR3 is CASSQVQQTYEQYF. The CDR3 DNA reads as TGTGCCAGCAGCCAAGTACAACAAACCTACGAGCAGTACTTC.

This clonotype turned up a few times. One end of the junction is discordant with germline, which a read error may explain. V and J are TRBV7-7 and TRBJ2-5, with 9 bases aligning to TRBD1. Germline values: CDR1 SSHAT, CDR2 FNYEAQ (reference sequence). This CDR3 contains 15 residues. In nucleotides, the CDR3 is TGTGCTAGCAGACCGGGACAGGGAGCTCAAGAGACCCAGTACTTC. It codes for CASRPGQGAQETQYF.

This clonotype came up many times. V is TRBV2 and J is TRBJ1-1; D is uncertain. Trimming left V 4 bases short and J 7 bases short, with 16 bases between. The CDR3 is 14 residues long. Germline CDR1 reads SNHLY; CDR2 reads FYNNEI. The CDR3: CASSAVSRVDEAFF. CDR3 DNA: TGTGCCAGCAGTGCCGTCTCCCGGGTGGATGAAGCTTTCTTT.

This chain joins TRBV5-4 and TRBJ1-2; unclear D gene. Trimming shortened V by 4 bases and J by 2 bases, and 12 bases separated the two germline ends. The CDR3 sequence is 14 residues long. The germline gives CDR1 SGHNT, CDR2 YYREEE (reference sequence). The CDR3 nucleotides read TGTGCCAGCAGCAAAACGGACGGCAACTATGGCTACACCTTC. This codes for CASSKTDGNYGYTF. Complete variable domain (other parts from reference TRBV5-4 and TRBJ1-2): ETGVTQSPTHLIKTRGQQVTLRCSSQSGHNTVSWYQQALGQGPQFIFQYYREEENGRGNFPPRFSGLQFPNYSSELNVNALELDDSALYLCASSKTDGNYGYTFGSGTRLTVV.

The chain joins TRBV27 to TRBJ1-3, with D tentatively TRBD1 (6 bases). Between the trimmed V and J ends, which lost 6 bases and 0 bases, there was a span of 12 bases. The germline CDR1 and CDR2 sequences are MNHEY and SMNVEV (reference sequence). The CDR3 has 15 amino acids. Written as DNA, the CDR3 is TGTGCCAGCAGCACGACAGGCTACTCTGGAAACACCATATATTTT. This sequence encodes CASSTTGYSGNTIYF.

This clonotype was seen repeatedly, ten times or more. V and J are TRBV27 and TRBJ2-7; 9 bases map to TRBD1. Looked up from germline, CDR1 is MNHEY and CDR2 is SMNVEV (reference sequence). V gave up 4 bases and J gave up 5 bases; unmatched junction bases: 9. The CDR3 sequence is 15 residues long. The CDR3 loop is CASSSPGQGYDEQYF. The CDR3 DNA reads as TGTGCCAGCAGTTCGCCTGGACAGGGGTACGACGAGCAGTACTTC.

This clonotype was counted ten times or more. The CDR3 here is CSASGGRAAQPQHF. DNA of the CDR3: TGCAGTGCTAGCGGGGGCAGGGCGGCTCAGCCCCAGCATTTT. The genes are TRBV20-1 and TRBJ1-5; a possible D gene is TRBD1 (6 bases). Trimming removed 3 bases from V and 6 bases from J, with 15 bases in between. The CDR3 runs to 14 residues. Looked up from germline, CDR1 is DFQATT and CDR2 is SNEGSKA (reference sequence).

Ten or more counts support this clonotype. The V call is TRBV20-1, the J call TRBJ1-1; a possible D gene is TRBD1 (6 bases). CDR3 size: 11 residues. Germline V gene sequence: CDR1 DFQATT, CDR2 SNEGSKA (reference sequence). The V gene lost 2 bases and the J gene lost 7 bases, with 8 bases spanning the gap. The CDR3 DNA follows: TGCAGTGCTAGAACGGACAGTGAAGCTTTCTTT. Translation: CSARTDSEAFF.

The rearrangement joins TRBV4-1 to TRBJ1-5, with 7 positions matching TRBD1. Trimming at V came to 0 bases and at J to 6 bases, leaving 8 bases not matched to a gene. CDR3 length equals 16 residues. The germline V gene encodes CDR1 MGHRA and CDR2 YSYEKL. Here the CDR3 reads CASSQDRDRDGQPQHF. CDR3 in DNA: TGCGCCAGCAGCCAAGACCGCGACAGGGATGGTCAGCCCCAGCATTTT.

Many counts were recorded for this clonotype. J is TRBJ2-3 and V is TRBV7-9; 8 positions match TRBD1. This CDR3 spans 15 amino acids. The junction had 7 bases not matched to a gene; V was cut back by 5 bases and J by 3 bases. Germline-derived CDR1 and CDR2 are SEHNR and FQNEAQ (reference sequence). DNA for the CDR3: TGTGCCAGCAGCGCAACAGGGGGTGTTACAGATACGCAGTATTTT. Translation gives CASSATGGVTDTQYF.

The rearrangement joins TRBV7-8 to TRBJ2-3; D tentatively reads TRBD1 or TRBD2 (6 bases each). The CDR3 extends over 16 amino acids. Germline V gene lookup returns CDR1 SGHVS and CDR2 FQNEAQ. The V and J ends lost 5 bases and 4 bases respectively, with 19 bases between them. CDR3 residues: CASSPVGGGASDTQYF. CDR3 in DNA: TGTGCCAGCAGCCCAGTCGGGGGCGGGGCCTCAGATACGCAGTATTTT.

This clonotype was observed many times. This chain joins TRBV7-9 and TRBJ2-7; the D is unclear. Trimming removed 0 bases at V and 3 bases at J, with 9 bases between. This CDR3 has 14 amino acids. Germline CDR1 SEHNR, CDR2 FQNEAQ (reference sequence). Written as DNA, the CDR3 is TGTGCCAGCAGCTTAGCGTTAGGGTACTACGAGCAGTACTTC. The encoded protein is CASSLALGYYEQYF.

This clonotype has more than one count but fewer than ten. The chain carries TRBV20-1 and TRBJ1-1; D unclear. V lost 0 bases to trimming and J lost 4 bases, with 18 bases between them. CDR1 is DFQATT and CDR2 is SNEGSKA in the germline V gene (reference sequence). The CDR3 is 16 residues long. The CDR3, as DNA: TGCAGTGCTAGAGATCGGAAGGGCGTGTATGGCACTGAAGCTTTCTTT. This translates into CSARDRKGVYGTEAFF.

This clonotype has only a few counts. The chain employs TRBV9 and TRBJ1-4; 7 bases agree with TRBD1. From germline, CDR1 is SGDLS and CDR2 YYNGEE. Trimming removed 4 bases from V and 10 bases from J; junction bases left unmatched: 16. This CDR3 is built from 16 residues. CDR3 loop: CASSPRTATGVGKLFF. For the CDR3, the DNA is TGTGCCAGCAGCCCACGGACAGCTACAGGGGTAGGAAAACTGTTTTTT. The full variable domain, in which reference TRBV9 and TRBJ1-4 provide the parts outside the CDR3, is DSGVTQTPKHLITATGQRVTLRCSPRSGDLSVYWYQQSLDQGLQFLIQYYNGEERAKGNILERFSAQQFPDLHSELNLSSLELGDSALYFCASSPRTATGVGKLFFGSGTQLSVL.

Ten or more counts support this clonotype. This chain uses TRBV3-1 with TRBJ2-3, with D possibly called TRBD1 or TRBD2 (7 bases each). The CDR3 is 16 residues long. The germline V gene has CDR1 LGHDT and CDR2 YNNKEL (reference sequence). Trimming stripped 3 bases from V and 3 bases from J, with 16 bases between. CDR3 nucleotide sequence: TGTGCCAGCAGCCATAAACGACAGGGAGGGACAGATACGCAGTATTTT. As protein: CASSHKRQGGTDTQYF.

The chain links TRBV11-2 to TRBJ2-7; 7 nucleotides line up with TRBD1. The V gene end was trimmed by 2 bases and the J gene end by 0 bases; junction bases not matched to a gene: 13. The CDR3 is 18 residues long. Germline-derived CDR1 and CDR2 are SGHAT and FQNNGV. The DNA of the CDR3 is TGTGCCAGCAGCTTAATGACGGACAGGCTGGCGAGCTCCTACGAGCAGTACTTC. Encoded protein: CASSLMTDRLASSYEQYF.

This clonotype appeared many times. V usage is TRBV9 and J usage is TRBJ1-1; no reliable D call. This CDR3 is 13 amino acids long. Germline loops: CDR1 SGDLS, CDR2 YYNGEE. Trimming removed 4 bases from V and 3 bases from J, with 10 bases in between. CDR3 DNA sequence: TGTGCCAGCAGCTTTTTAACGTACACTGAAGCTTTCTTT. Protein: CASSFLTYTEAFF.

The chain is built from TRBV20-1 and TRBJ2-7; the match to TRBD1 covers 10 bases. V shed 0 bases and J 6 bases; nucleotides not matched to a gene: 11. Germline V gene data show CDR1 as DFQATT and CDR2 as SNEGSKA (reference sequence). The CDR3 runs to 16 residues. CDR3: CSARDPGQGGVPEQYF. CDR3 DNA sequence: TGCAGTGCTAGAGACCCCGGACAGGGGGGAGTCCCCGAGCAGTACTTC.

With regard to this clonotype: A much larger clone differs from this one at a single base, so this may be a read error. The chain combines TRBV6-2 or TRBV6-3 with TRBJ2-5; D may be TRBD1 (6 bases). The J call may be incorrect, as the DNA end agrees better with TRBJ2-1. The CDR3 loop spans 15 amino acids. CDR1 is MNHEY, CDR2 SVGEGT, per germline. This chain's CDR3 is CASSSLQGPSETQFF. The DNA for the CDR3 is TGTGCCAGCAGCTCCCTACAGGGCCCCTCGGAGACCCAGTTCTTC.

This clonotype was found many times. The rearrangement joins TRBV12-3 or TRBV12-4 to TRBJ1-6; no reliable D call. V lost 2 bases to trimming and J lost 8 bases, with 10 bases between them. This CDR3 region has 14 residues. CDR3 sequence: CASSLSRFDSPLHF. CDR3 DNA: TGTGCCAGCAGTTTAAGTCGGTTTGATTCACCCCTCCACTTT.